The present T cell receptor beta chain was sequenced within a study of PD-1 blockade in classical Hodgkin lymphoma. The study's findings and limits: At C4D1, TCR diversity had climbed significantly for CD4+ cells, though not for CD8+ cells. Before treatment, complete responders showed about the same diversity as newly diagnosed patients. Relapsed/refractory patients reportedly had the lowest baseline TCR diversity, below newly diagnosed patients, who were below healthy donors.

All patients relapsed after autologous stem cell transplantation, and brentuximab vedotin exposure varied. Best responses fell into complete response, partial response or progressive disease. Data came from immunoSEQ multiplex PCR; TCRdb stores just in-frame clones and leaves some out. This repertoire shows approximately 11,000 clones, about 79% found once; its top ten account for less than 11%. This clone turned up a few times. Its antigen is currently unknown. Sequences were derived from peripheral blood mononuclear cells (PBMCs), sampled at baseline. The TCR was taken from a human donor with classical Hodgkin lymphoma.

CDR3 nucleotides: TGTGCCAGCAGCTTAGAAGCGCAGGGGGGCCCTTTTGAAAAACTGTTTTTT. Its protein product is CASSLEAQGGPFEKLFF. The V and J genes are TRBV7-9 and TRBJ1-4, with TRBD1 matching over 7 bases. Germline V lookup: CDR1 SEHNR, CDR2 FQNEAQ (reference sequence). The CDR3 spans 17 residues. V dropped 1 base and J dropped 7; count of bases not matched to a gene: 12.